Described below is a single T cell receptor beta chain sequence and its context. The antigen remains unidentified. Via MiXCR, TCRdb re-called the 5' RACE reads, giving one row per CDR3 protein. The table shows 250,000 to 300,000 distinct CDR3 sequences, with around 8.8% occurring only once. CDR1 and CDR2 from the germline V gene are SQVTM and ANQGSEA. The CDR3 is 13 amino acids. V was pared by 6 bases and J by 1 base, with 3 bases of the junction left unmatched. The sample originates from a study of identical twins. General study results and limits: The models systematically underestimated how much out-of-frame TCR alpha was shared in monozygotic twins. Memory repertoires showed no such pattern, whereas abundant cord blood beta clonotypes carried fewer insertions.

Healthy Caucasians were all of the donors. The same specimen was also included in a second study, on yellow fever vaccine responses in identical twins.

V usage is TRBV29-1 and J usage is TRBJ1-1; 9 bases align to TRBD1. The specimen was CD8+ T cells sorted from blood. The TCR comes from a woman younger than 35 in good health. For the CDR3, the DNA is TGCAGCGTCATGGGACAGGGGAACACTGAAGCTTTCTTT. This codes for CSVMGQGNTEAFF.